Listed below are T cell receptor beta chains from one sample, sequenced in a study of blood T cell repertoires in COVID-19. Profiling relied on immunoSEQ multiplex PCR, and the TCRdb table lists in-frame clones only, not all of them. This sample has tens of thousands of clones; over 75% occur once, and the top ten carry roughly 4%. The sequenced material came from peripheral blood. Receptors were obtained from a man aged 45-65 years with active COVID-19. CDR3s include the opening cysteine and the closing phenylalanine or tryptophan. Clone sizes are given selectively: once, few, many, or a class where the clone is expanded.

clone size,J gene,V gene,CDR3 protein
.,TRBJ1-1,TRBV5-6,CASSLLRGATEAFF
.,TRBJ1-2,TRBV2,CASSNTGAAGYGYTF
.,TRBJ2-6,TRBV7-9,CASSRGSSGANVLTF
.,TRBJ2-2,TRBV3-1/TRBV3-2,CASSQSGGATGELFF
.,TRBJ1-2,TRBV2,CALKLRGTDGYTF
.,TRBJ2-3,TRBV11-1,CASARGAADTQYF
.,TRBJ1-4,TRBV19,CASSRGQSEKLFF
.,TRBJ1-1,TRBV19,CASSIGQKNTEAFF
.,TRBJ1-1,TRBV11-2,CASSLGYPGQGSRAFF
.,TRBJ1-3,TRBV2,CASRGRTSGNTIYF
.,TRBJ2-3,TRBV20-1,CSASKQVDTDTQYF
.,TRBJ1-3,TRBV5-8,CATRLRTGNTIYF
.,TRBJ2-1,TRBV29-1,CSVEDKRLAGGRFF
.,TRBJ2-5,TRBV3-1/TRBV3-2,CASSRQTGGAGETQYF
.,TRBJ1-4,TRBV15,CATSRERVTNEKLFF
.,TRBJ2-5,TRBV19,CASSRRGVETQYF
.,TRBJ2-3,TRBV5-1,CASSLLPGGPTDTQYF
.,TRBJ1-1,TRBV20-1,CSANLDTEAFF
.,TRBJ2-5,TRBV5-4,CASSPGTGETQYF
once,TRBJ1-5,TRBV15,CATSGGRVEQPQHF
.,TRBJ2-2,TRBV27,CASSPPPHRDRGGSGELFF
.,TRBJ2-1,TRBV7-2,CASSHGTPSVRNEQFF
.,TRBJ1-1,TRBV9,CASSVGSSLNTEAFF
.,TRBJ1-2,TRBV15,CATSREGGGYTF
.,TRBJ2-1,TRBV7-9,CASSPPASGGRSSYNEQFF
.,TRBJ2-1,TRBV30,CAWAYNEQFF
.,TRBJ2-3,TRBV4-1,CASSRLGGGATDTQYF
.,TRBJ1-2,TRBV7-2,CASSPRDRAYGYTF
once,TRBJ1-5,TRBV19,CASNRRTRDWSNQPQHF
.,TRBJ2-7,TRBV7-9,CASSLGGDEQYF
.,TRBJ2-3,TRBV9,CASSVETFTDTQYF
.,TRBJ1-5,TRBV6-2/TRBV6-3,CASSYSKRTGTQPQHF
.,TRBJ2-1,TRBV6-5,CASSGWDEQFF
.,TRBJ2-1,TRBV3-1/TRBV3-2,CASSPPGQVVEQFF
few,TRBJ2-5,TRBV18,CASSTDQETQYF
.,TRBJ2-3,TRBV5-1,CASSPGTGVDTQYF
medium-sized,TRBJ2-3,TRBV7-9,CASRRSEGTDTQYF
.,TRBJ2-2,TRBV11-2,CASSARQGNTGELFF
.,TRBJ2-1,TRBV18,CASFADRGTKANNEQFF
.,TRBJ1-5,TRBV19,CASSIAGDYSNQPQHF
.,TRBJ2-2,TRBV10-3,CAIRTDRNTGELFF
.,TRBJ2-5,TRBV5-6,CASSLFFGGTQETQYF
.,TRBJ2-7,TRBV11-3,CASSLTSGLAGEQYF
.,TRBJ1-5,TRBV7-2,CASSFSQNQPQHF
.,TRBJ2-2,TRBV5-4,CASSLGTSGGYGELFF
.,TRBJ1-2,TRBV5-1,CASSLSQGRAYGYTF
once,TRBJ2-3,TRBV7-2,CASSPISRGTDTQYF
.,TRBJ1-5,TRBV7-9,CASSYDRESRYSNQPQHF
.,TRBJ1-5,TRBV19,CASRTFRQDNQPQHF
few,TRBJ1-1,TRBV30,CAWSPGTYRNTEAFF
few,TRBJ2-2,TRBV5-8,CASRRVADYTGELFF
.,TRBJ1-4,TRBV30,CAWSTPGGLRGEKLFF
.,TRBJ1-1,TRBV18,CASSSGQNTEAFF